This T cell receptor (beta chain) derives from a study of molecular identifiers for immune sequencing clone quantification. Note on this clonotype: Its antigen remains unknown.

TCRdb independently ran MiXCR on the PCR reads; one entry per CDR3 protein. The repertoire has about 640,000 distinct CDR3 sequences, nearly 20% of them found once; the top ten carry roughly 0.83%. Study findings and constraints: Clones exceeding 20 RNA copies carried over 99% of effector molecules but under 1% of naive-cell molecules.

The naive CD8 libraries originated from between roughly 18,000 and 1,000,000 sorted cells and drew on 10%, 30% or 50% RNA. Sorting defined naive CD8 T cells as CD8+CD4-CCR7+CD45RA+. Germline CDR1 and CDR2: LNHDA and SQIVND (reference sequence). The CDR3 is made up of 14 amino acids. The V gene lost 5 bases and the J gene lost 4 bases, with 15 bases spanning the gap. This chain joins TRBV19 and TRBJ2-7; a weak D match, TRBD1 (5 bases). This TCR derives from a human donor in good health. Some libraries in this study had Jurkat cell RNA spiked in. Sequenced input: naive CD8+ T cells from blood, with Jurkat cell RNA spiked in. Sample subset: FACS-sorted CD8+CD4-CCR7+CD45RA+ naive T cells. The CDR3 DNA sequence: TGTGCCAGTAGTCTACAGGTTTCTGGGTACGAGCAGTACTTC. Amino acids: CASSLQVSGYEQYF.